The 24 T cell receptor beta chains listed next were all sequenced from one sample in a study of T cell responses to AZD1222 COVID-19 vaccine. The method was immunoSEQ multiplex PCR; TCRdb's version includes in-frame clones alone and lacks a portion of them. The sample has over 120,000 clones; just under 95% are singletons. Here the sequenced sample was peripheral blood, taken on day 0 of AZD1222 vaccination. These receptors were taken from an adult in good health.

The V and J genes are TRBV7-9 and TRBJ1-3; D is unclear. Germline assignment: CDR1 SEHNR and CDR2 FQNEAQ (reference sequence). Trimming stripped 3 bases from V and 0 bases from J, with 6 bases between. The CDR3 totals 14 residues. CDR3 in amino acids: CASSLDGSGNTIYF. The DNA of the CDR3 is TGTGCCAGCAGCTTGGATGGCTCTGGAAACACCATATATTTT.

The rearrangement links TRBV5-1 to TRBJ2-5; D uncertain. Trimming cost V 0 bases and J 1 base, with 1 base left between them. Germline CDR1 SGHRS, CDR2 YFSETQ. The CDR3 has 12 amino acids. CDR3 nucleotide sequence: TGCGCCAGCAGCTTGGGCCAAGAGACCCAGTACTTC. This codes for CASSLGQETQYF.

The chain recombines TRBV25-1 with TRBJ1-6; D is unclear. This CDR3 has 13 amino acids. The V end was cut by 1 base, the J end by 10 bases, with 8 bases between. Looked up from germline, CDR1 is MGHDK and CDR2 is SYGVNS. The DNA for the CDR3 is TGTGCCAGCAGTGAATTCACGGGCTCACCCCTCCACTTT. This codes for CASSEFTGSPLHF.

The chain has TRBV7-9 and TRBJ2-1; TRBD2 matches 10 bases. V shed 3 bases, J shed 7 bases, and the junction held 9 bases outside the gene matches. This CDR3 contains 16 residues. Per germline, CDR1 SEHNR and CDR2 FQNEAQ (reference sequence). DNA of the CDR3: TGTGCCAGCAGCTTCGTAGCGGGAGGTTCACAGAATGAGCAGTTCTTC. Amino acid sequence: CASSFVAGGSQNEQFF.

This sequence joins TRBV11-2 and TRBJ2-7, with 9 bases fitting TRBD2. Germline values: CDR1 SGHAT, CDR2 FQNNGV. The CDR3 runs to 15 residues. V dropped 4 bases and J dropped 3; count of bases not matched to a gene: 7. CDR3 in DNA: TGTGCCAGCAGCTGGGGGGGACTAGCCGTCTACGAGCAGTACTTC. Its protein product is CASSWGGLAVYEQYF.

This clone has only a few counts. The chain combines TRBV5-1 with TRBJ2-3; TRBD1 is a possible D gene (5 bases). V was cut by 10 bases and J by 8 bases, with 29 bases left in between. The germline V gene encodes CDR1 SGHRS and CDR2 YFSETQ. This CDR3 spans 16 amino acids. CDR3 DNA: TGCGCCGCATCCGACCCAGGGCTTGGAGTTAGGGCTACGCAGTATTTT. Protein: CAASDPGLGVRATQYF.

This chain joins TRBV30 and TRBJ1-1, with no clear D. The V end lost 5 bases, the J end lost 0 bases, and 16 bases lay between the germline ends. CDR3 size: 15 residues. Germline V CDR1 and CDR2: GTSNPN, SVGIG (reference sequence). The CDR3 loop reads CAWAPPGPMNTEAFF. CDR3 in DNA: TGTGCCTGGGCTCCCCCGGGCCCTATGAACACTGAAGCTTTCTTT.

The rearrangement joins TRBV6-5 to TRBJ1-3; D is unclear. Germline V gene sequence: CDR1 MNHEY, CDR2 SVGAGI. V gave up 4 bases and J gave up 0 bases, with 10 bases separating them. There are 15 residues in the CDR3. CDR3 DNA: TGTGCCAGCAGTTCCCGGTGGGTCTCTGGAAACACCATATATTTT. Its protein is CASSSRWVSGNTIYF.

The V call is TRBV5-6, the J call TRBJ2-7; possibly TRBD2 for D (6 bases). Between the trimmed V and J ends, which lost 4 bases and 3 bases, there was a span of 17 bases. Germline CDR1 SGHDT, CDR2 YYEEEE. The CDR3 runs to 15 residues. The CDR3 protein is CASSGGTPGNYEQYF. In DNA form, the CDR3 reads TGTGCCAGCAGCGGCGGGACTCCGGGGAACTACGAGCAGTACTTC. Using reference TRBV5-6 and TRBJ2-7 for the parts outside the CDR3, the full variable domain is DAGVTQSPTHLIKTRGQQVTLRCSPKSGHDTVSWYQQALGQGPQFIFQYYEEEERQRGNFPDRFSGHQFPNYSSELNVNALLLGDSALYLCASSGGTPGNYEQYFGPGTRLTVT.

This sequence joins TRBV24-1 and TRBJ1-2; 7 bases line up with TRBD1. J lost 6 bases, V lost 2 bases, and 5 bases had no gene match. CDR3 length: 14 residues. The germline V gene has CDR1 KGHDR and CDR2 SFDVKD. The CDR3 loop is CATSDSRQGNGYTF. In DNA, the CDR3 is TGTGCCACCAGTGATTCACGACAGGGAAATGGCTACACCTTC.

Only one count was recorded for this clone. This sequence joins TRBV5-4 and TRBJ2-2; 8 bases map to TRBD1. Per germline, CDR1 SGHNT and CDR2 YYREEE (reference sequence). This CDR3 spans 16 amino acids. Germline trimming cut 3 bases from V and 3 bases from J; bases unmatched to any gene: 7. Here the CDR3 DNA reads TGTGCCAGCAGCTCCCTGGGACAGGCGGACACCGGGGAGCTGTTTTTT. It yields the protein CASSSLGQADTGELFF. The full variable domain, rest sourced from reference TRBV5-4 and TRBJ2-2, is ETGVTQSPTHLIKTRGQQVTLRCSSQSGHNTVSWYQQALGQGPQFIFQYYREEENGRGNFPPRFSGLQFPNYSSELNVNALELDDSALYLCASSSLGQADTGELFFGEGSRLTVL.

This clone was picked up one time. This chain uses TRBV6-5 with TRBJ2-5; 7 bases fit TRBD2. The CDR3 is made up of 15 amino acids. J was trimmed by 3 bases and V by 3 bases; bases with no gene match: 7. CDR1 is MNHEY, CDR2 SVGAGI, per germline. CDR3 amino acids: CASSYMAGVEETQYF. The CDR3 coding sequence is TGTGCCAGCAGTTATATGGCGGGAGTGGAAGAGACCCAGTACTTC.

This clone was seen just once. The chain uses TRBV19 and TRBJ1-5; 7 nucleotides match TRBD1. Germline values: CDR1 LNHDA, CDR2 SQIVND (reference sequence). CDR3 length equals 15 residues. Trimming cost V 6 bases and J 0 bases; bases outside gene matches: 5. CDR3 in amino acids: CASRRRDSSNQPQHF. CDR3 sequence (DNA): TGTGCCAGTAGGCGTCGGGACAGTAGCAATCAGCCCCAGCATTTT.

V gene TRBV2 combines with J gene TRBJ1-2, with D tentatively TRBD1 (6 bases). The CDR3 covers 12 residues. Per germline, CDR1 SNHLY and CDR2 FYNNEI. V was pared by 6 bases and J by 5 bases, with 10 bases between. CDR3 nucleotide sequence: TGTGCCAGCAGCCGACAGGATTATGGCTACACCTTC. It specifies CASSRQDYGYTF.

The chain has TRBV27 and TRBJ2-1; 8 bases map to TRBD2. Looked up from germline, CDR1 is MNHEY and CDR2 is SMNVEV (reference sequence). Germline trimming cut 7 bases from V and 2 bases from J; bases unmatched to any gene: 7. This CDR3 comprises 15 residues. The CDR3 coding sequence is TGTGCCAGCACCTCGGGGGGGGCAGCCTACAATGAGCAGTTCTTC. This gives the protein CASTSGGAAYNEQFF.

The CDR3 sequence: CASSQGNQPQHF. CDR3 coding DNA: TGCGCCAGCAGTCAGGGGAATCAGCCCCAGCATTTT. The chain is built from TRBV23-1 and TRBJ1-5; D gene ambiguous. TRBV23-1 is given ORF status, its function remaining uncertain. The CDR3 contains 12 residues. Trimming removed 3 bases from V and 4 bases from J, with 4 bases in between.

J is TRBJ2-7 and V is TRBV11-2; D is ambiguous. Trimming stripped 1 base from V and 5 bases from J, with 21 bases between. CDR1 is SGHAT, CDR2 FQNNGV, per germline. The length of the CDR3 is 17 residues. This CDR3 reads CASSLVRGLKGPHEQYF. Written as DNA, the CDR3 is TGTGCCAGCAGCTTAGTACGAGGTTTGAAAGGGCCCCACGAGCAGTACTTC.

The chain recombines TRBV7-9 with TRBJ2-1, with 9 bases that match TRBD2. V lost 1 base to trimming and J lost 9 bases; unmatched junction nucleotides: 4. This CDR3 region has 14 residues. The germline gives CDR1 SEHNR, CDR2 FQNEAQ (reference sequence). The CDR3 loop is CASSLGLAEPEQFF. DNA of the CDR3: TGTGCCAGCAGCTTAGGACTAGCGGAGCCTGAGCAGTTCTTC.

The V gene is TRBV28, the J gene TRBJ2-1; TRBD2 aligns across 7 bases. CDR1 MDHEN and CDR2 SYDVKM come from the germline V gene. The CDR3 sequence is 13 residues long. Trimming cost V 5 bases and J 9 bases; bases outside gene matches: 7. The CDR3 DNA reads as TGTGCCAGCAGTATACCGACGGGGGGTGAGCAGTTCTTC. Translating gives CASSIPTGGEQFF.

The chain employs TRBV3-1 (or the pseudogene TRBV3-2) and TRBJ2-1, with TRBD2 identical over 10 bases. The V gene's germline CDR1 is LGHDT and CDR2 YNNKEL (reference sequence). The CDR3 is 18 amino acids. V lost 5 bases to trimming and J lost 0 bases; unmatched junction nucleotides: 10. In DNA form, the CDR3 reads TGTGCCAGCAGCAGCTTGGTAGCGGGAGGCCACTCCTACAATGAGCAGTTCTTC. Translating it yields CASSSLVAGGHSYNEQFF.

The V and J genes are TRBV30 and TRBJ1-2; D is possibly TRBD1 (5 bases). Trimming cost V 0 bases and J 8 bases, with 13 bases left between them. The CDR3 consists of 13 residues. The V gene's germline CDR1 is GTSNPN and CDR2 SVGIG (reference sequence). The CDR3 loop is CAWSVQLGEGYTF. The CDR3 DNA reads TGTGCCTGGAGTGTACAATTGGGGGAAGGCTACACCTTC.

This chain joins TRBV30 and TRBJ1-2, with D possibly being TRBD1 (5 bases). This CDR3 is 15 amino acids long. The germline V and J ends were trimmed by 1 base and 7 bases, with 19 bases remaining between them. Germline CDR1 GTSNPN, CDR2 SVGIG (reference sequence). CDR3: CAWSAPSGGIGGYTF. For the CDR3, the DNA is TGTGCCTGGAGTGCCCCATCCGGGGGAATCGGTGGCTACACCTTC.

Here the CDR3 reads CSVEGWREDETQYF. Written as DNA, the CDR3 is TGCAGCGTTGAAGGGTGGCGGGAGGATGAGACCCAGTACTTC. The chain carries TRBV29-1 and TRBJ2-5; 8 bases are shared with TRBD2. CDR3 size: 14 residues. Germline CDR1 reads SQVTM; CDR2 reads ANQGSEA. The V gene end was trimmed by 1 base and the J gene end by 5 bases; junction bases not matched to a gene: 6.

V is TRBV9 and J is TRBJ1-2; unclear D gene. Trimming removed 0 bases from V and 4 bases from J, with 13 bases in between. This CDR3 has 15 amino acids. CDR1 SGDLS and CDR2 YYNGEE come from the germline V gene. CDR3 coding DNA: TGTGCCAGCAGCGTAGAGCCGGGCCACACCTATGGCTACACCTTC. Protein sequence: CASSVEPGHTYGYTF. Looking up the rest from reference TRBV9 and TRBJ1-2 gives the full variable domain: DSGVTQTPKHLITATGQRVTLRCSPRSGDLSVYWYQQSLDQGLQFLIQYYNGEERAKGNILERFSAQQFPDLHSELNLSSLELGDSALYFCASSVEPGHTYGYTFGSGTRLTVV.